These T cell receptor beta chains were read from a single sample in a study of immune cell composition in non-small cell lung cancer. Repertoires were generated with immunoSEQ multiplex PCR, while TCRdb's copy carries only in-frame clones and drops some. Here the sample spans about 10,000 clones, about 63% being singletons. Sequencing input: lung tumor tissue. These receptors all stem from a human donor with non-small cell lung cancer. The CDR3 runs from the conserved cysteine through the conserved F or W. Each record gives: J gene, clone size, V gene, D gene, CDR3 protein, CDR3 DNA. D genes are given only for firm matches. Size values are once, few and many counts, or a class for expanded clones, and some rows have none.

>TRBJ1-2|.|TRBV18|.
CASSPAVELAGYTF
TGTGCCAGCTCACCGGCAGTCGAGTTGGCTGGCTACACCTTC
>TRBJ2-7|few|TRBV7-3|.
CASSLGGDRKYEQYF
TGTGCCAGCAGCCTAGGGGGGGACAGAAAATACGAGCAGTACTTC
>TRBJ2-7|.|TRBV7-2|.
CASSLARTQRFHEQYF
TGTGCCAGCAGCTTAGCGCGGACACAGCGATTCCACGAGCAGTACTTC
>TRBJ1-4|few|TRBV2|.
CASNGPTGYEKLFF
TGTGCCAGCAATGGTCCCACAGGGTATGAAAAACTGTTTTTT
>TRBJ1-6|medium-sized|TRBV5-6|TRBD1
CASSLQDRFVSPLHF
TGTGCCAGCAGCTTGCAGGACAGGTTCGTTTCACCCCTCCACTTT
>TRBJ2-3|.|TRBV7-3|.
CASSFSGLIDTQYF
TGTGCCAGCAGCTTTTCCGGACTTATAGATACGCAGTATTTT
>TRBJ1-1|.|TRBV6-1|TRBD1
CASRDRGWVNTEAFF
TGTGCCAGCAGGGACAGGGGATGGGTGAACACTGAAGCTTTCTTT
>TRBJ1-2|.|TRBV6-6|.
CASRQRRDNFGYTF
TGTGCCAGCAGACAACGACGGGACAATTTTGGCTACACCTTC
>TRBJ2-5|.|TRBV5-1|TRBD2
CASSVSGLSGETQYF
TGCGCCAGCAGCGTCTCGGGACTATCGGGTGAGACCCAGTACTTC
>TRBJ2-5|.|TRBV7-9|TRBD2
CASSPYGGDSQETQYF
TGTGCCAGCAGCCCTTACGGGGGGGACTCTCAAGAGACCCAGTACTTC
>TRBJ1-4|.|TRBV7-9|.
CASSNGTVYNEKLFF
TGTGCCAGCAGCAATGGGACGGTGTATAATGAAAAACTGTTTTTT
>TRBJ2-7|.|TRBV6-6|.
CASSYRVFEGEQYF
TGTGCCAGCAGTTACCGGGTTTTTGAGGGCGAGCAGTACTTC
>TRBJ2-7|.|TRBV6-1|.
CASSEFSYWEDASYEQYF
TGTGCCAGCAGTGAATTCTCCTACTGGGAGGATGCGTCCTACGAGCAGTACTTC
>TRBJ2-2|medium-sized|TRBV5-4|TRBD1
CASSLTQGAAGTGELFF
TGTGCCAGCAGCTTAACACAGGGGGCGGCGGGTACCGGGGAGCTGTTTTTT
>TRBJ1-1|few|TRBV5-1|TRBD1
CASTTRQGATEAFF
TGCGCCAGCACTACCAGACAGGGGGCGACTGAAGCTTTCTTT
>TRBJ1-3|.|TRBV9|TRBD1
CASSKGQGVGGNTIYF
TGTGCCAGCAGCAAGGGACAGGGGGTTGGTGGAAACACCATATATTTT
>TRBJ1-1|.|TRBV7-9|.
CASSLRARNTEAFF
TGTGCCAGCAGCTTGAGGGCGAGGAACACTGAAGCTTTCTTT
>TRBJ1-6|.|TRBV7-9|.
CASSFGQGFYNSPLHF
TGTGCCAGCAGCTTTGGTCAGGGCTTCTATAATTCACCCCTCCACTTT
>TRBJ1-6|.|TRBV7-3|.
CASSLTGPGSGSPLHF
TGTGCCAGCAGCTTAACCGGGCCGGGGAGCGGATCACCCCTCCACTTT
>TRBJ2-7|.|TRBV2|.
CASRIHSSYEQYF
TGTGCCAGCAGAATCCACAGCTCCTACGAGCAGTACTTC
>TRBJ2-3|.|TRBV5-4|.
CASSFSRASDTQYF
TGTGCCAGCAGCTTCAGCCGAGCCTCAGATACGCAGTATTTT
>TRBJ1-1|.|TRBV7-9|.
CASSLEVEAFF
TGTGCCAGCAGCTTAGAGGTGGAAGCTTTCTTT
>TRBJ2-7|.|TRBV5-1|.
CASSLIRVGSYEQYF
TGCGCCAGCAGCTTAATCAGGGTTGGCTCCTACGAGCAGTACTTC
>TRBJ2-5|.|TRBV5-1|.
CASSAAEGPGETQYF
TGCGCCAGCAGCGCCGCAGAGGGCCCAGGAGAGACCCAGTACTTC
>TRBJ2-7|.|TRBV7-2|TRBD1
CASSLRTGGIEQYF
TGTGCCAGCAGCCTGAGGACAGGGGGTATCGAGCAGTACTTC
>TRBJ1-2|.|TRBV29-1|.
CSAYREGYGYTF
TGCAGCGCATACCGGGAAGGGTATGGCTACACCTTC
>TRBJ2-1|.|TRBV7-9|.
CASSLAKTSNEQFF
TGTGCCAGCAGCTTAGCGAAGACTAGTAATGAGCAGTTCTTC
>TRBJ2-3|.|TRBV9|.
CASSVVGYTDTQYF
TGTGCCAGCAGCGTAGTAGGGTACACAGATACGCAGTATTTT
>TRBJ1-1|medium-sized|TRBV9|.
CASSVGLGSRTEAFF
TGTGCCAGCAGCGTAGGTTTGGGTAGTCGGACTGAAGCTTTCTTT
>TRBJ1-1|.|TRBV11-3|.
CASSLGGTARTEAFF
TGTGCCAGCAGCTTGGGGGGGACTGCCCGGACTGAAGCTTTCTTT
>TRBJ2-1|once|TRBV10-3|TRBD2
CAIRGLADEQFF
TGTGCCATCAGGGGACTAGCGGATGAGCAGTTCTTC
>TRBJ1-2|.|TRBV4-1|TRBD1
CASTSFDRAVSGYTF
TGCGCCAGCACCTCATTCGACAGGGCTGTTTCTGGCTACACCTTC
>TRBJ2-7|few|TRBV11-2|.
CASSEIGTLEQYF
TGTGCCAGCAGCGAGATCGGGACTCTTGAGCAGTACTTC
>TRBJ1-6|.|TRBV4-1|.
CASSQRVLRVNSPLHF
TGCGCCAGCAGCCAGCGGGTCCTAAGGGTAAATTCACCCCTCCACTTT
>TRBJ1-5|.|TRBV19|TRBD1
CATRPWDRVNQPQHF
TGTGCCACTAGACCCTGGGACAGGGTAAATCAGCCCCAGCATTTT
>TRBJ1-4|medium-sized|TRBV30|.
CAWSVRSTRDEKLFF
TGTGCCTGGAGTGTACGAAGCACTAGGGATGAAAAACTGTTTTTT
>TRBJ2-7|once|TRBV18|.
CASSPPNVGLQQYF
TGTGCCAGCTCACCACCGAACGTAGGGCTCCAGCAGTACTTC